This is a list of T cell receptor beta chains from one sample in a study of T cells in Graves' hyperthyroidism and ophthalmopathy. TCRdb recomputed calls from the multiplex PCR reads with MiXCR, one row per CDR3 protein. The data show hundreds of thousands of distinct CDR3 sequences, 15% to 17% seen once. The sample taken for sequencing was blood. These receptors all come from a woman younger than 35 with Graves' hyperthyroidism. Each CDR3 is given with its conserved first and last residue. The D gene is left open where the match is weak. Only some rows state a clone size, as once, few, many or a class for expanded clones.

>many|NA|TRBV7-8|TRBJ1-1
TGTGCCAGCAGCTTTACAGGGAGTGGTGAAGCTTTCTTT
CASSFTGSGEAFF
>many|NA|TRBV20-1|TRBJ2-1
TGCAGTGCCTCCGGTGGGGTAGCGGCTTACAATGAGCAGTTCTTC
CSASGGVAAYNEQFF
>few|NA|TRBV3-1|TRBJ2-1
TGTGCCAGCAGCCCGAAGGGGACTTCCTATTCATCCTACAATGAGCAGTTCTTC
CASSPKGTSYSSYNEQFF
>many|NA|TRBV7-9|TRBJ2-3
TGTGCCAGCAGCGGGTGGAGCTCCACAGATACGCAGTATTTT
CASSGWSSTDTQYF
>many|NA|TRBV12-3/TRBV12-4|TRBJ1-1
TGTGCCAGCAGTTTTCGACAGATGAACACTGAAGCTTTCTTT
CASSFRQMNTEAFF
>NA|TRBD2|TRBV20-1|TRBJ2-5
TGCAATGCTAGCCCTAGCGGGGGGGCCCAAGAGACCCAGTACTTC
CNASPSGGAQETQYF
>many|NA|TRBV6-1|TRBJ1-2
TGTGCCAGCAGTGAGGCCGTCGTTTCTGGTGGCTACACCTTC
CASSEAVVSGGYTF
>NA|NA|TRBV19|TRBJ2-7
TGTGCCATCCCCCTCGGGGCAGCCCCCCCCTACGAGCAGTACTTC
CAIPLGAAPPYEQYF
>NA|NA|TRBV12-3/TRBV12-4|TRBJ1-5
TGTGCCAGCAGTCTGCATGGACGGGTGGATCAGCCCCAGCATTTT
CASSLHGRVDQPQHF
>NA|TRBD1|TRBV5-1|TRBJ2-1
TGCGCCAGCTCCCCTTTTTCTCCGGGACAGGGTGGCAATGAGCAGTTCTTC
CASSPFSPGQGGNEQFF
>many|TRBD1|TRBV7-2|TRBJ2-1
TGTGCCAGCAGCCACCGGGACAGCCGTTACAATGAGCAGTTCTTC
CASSHRDSRYNEQFF
>few|NA|TRBV4-3|TRBJ2-2
TGCGCCAGCAGCCAAGATCTGAGGGGGGCGAACGGGGAGCTGTTTTTT
CASSQDLRGANGELFF
>many|NA|TRBV5-1|TRBJ2-7
TGCGCCAGCAGCTTGGGCCTAGGGGACTACGAGCAGTACTTC
CASSLGLGDYEQYF
>NA|TRBD2|TRBV7-9|TRBJ2-3
TGTGCCAGCAGCTTAGGTAGTAGCGGGGGCCCCACAGATACGCAGTATTTT
CASSLGSSGGPTDTQYF
>many|NA|TRBV9|TRBJ2-7
TGTGCCAGCAGCGTAGGTAGCAATGGGTACGAGCAGTACTTC
CASSVGSNGYEQYF
>many|NA|TRBV13|TRBJ1-3
TGTGCCAGCAGCTTAGAGGTGCAGGGTCCAGGAAACACCATATATTTT
CASSLEVQGPGNTIYF
>many|NA|TRBV2|TRBJ2-3
TGTGCCAGCAGTGCGGGGGTTAGCACAGATACGCAGTATTTT
CASSAGVSTDTQYF
>many|TRBD1|TRBV2|TRBJ1-4
TGTGCCAGCAGTGGACAGGGGGTTGCAACTAATGAAAAACTGTTTTTT
CASSGQGVATNEKLFF
>many|NA|TRBV2|TRBJ1-2
TGTGCCAGCAGTGAGAACTATGGCTACACCTTC
CASSENYGYTF
>NA|TRBD2|TRBV7-8|TRBJ2-6
TGTGCCAGCAGCAACAAACTAGCGGATAACACTGGGGCCAACGTCCTGACTTTC
CASSNKLADNTGANVLTF
>NA|NA|TRBV7-8|TRBJ1-3
TGTGCCAGCAGTATAACGAGCCCTGGAAACACCATATATTTT
CASSITSPGNTIYF
>NA|TRBD2|TRBV6-2/TRBV6-3|TRBJ2-5
TGTGCCAGCAGCTTCAACCGACTAGCGGGGGGACCTCAAGAGACCCAGTACTTC
CASSFNRLAGGPQETQYF
>many|TRBD1|TRBV5-1|TRBJ2-2
TGCGCCAGCAGCTTGGCCGGACAGGGGCTAAACACCGGGGAGCTGTTTTTT
CASSLAGQGLNTGELFF
>many|NA|TRBV6-1|TRBJ1-4
TGTGCCAGCAGTGGGAAAACGGGACGGAATGAAAAACTGTTTTTT
CASSGKTGRNEKLFF
>NA|TRBD1|TRBV5-6|TRBJ2-1
TGTGCCAGCAGCTTGTCGGGACAGGGGATTTTTGAGGTCTACAATGAGCAGTTCTTC
CASSLSGQGIFEVYNEQFF
>NA|NA|TRBV28|TRBJ2-7
TGTGCCAGCTCGCCGGGATTCTACGAGCAGTACTTC
CASSPGFYEQYF
>NA|TRBD2|TRBV28|TRBJ2-1
TGTGCCAGCATTACGGGAGGTATCTCCTACAATGAGCAGTTCTTC
CASITGGISYNEQFF
>NA|NA|TRBV9|TRBJ1-4
TGTGCCAGCAGCGTTATGTTCCACTATGCAACTAATGAAAAACTGTTTTTT
CASSVMFHYATNEKLFF
>many|NA|TRBV12-3/TRBV12-4|TRBJ1-1
TGTGCCAGCAGGGCCGGGCCCCTTGGCCAAATTTTCTTT
CASRAGPLGQIFF
>NA|NA|TRBV11-2|TRBJ1-5
TGTGCAAGCAGCTTAGGGGTCGTCCCAGGACAGCCCCAGCATTTT
CASSLGVVPGQPQHF
>NA|TRBD2|TRBV20-1|TRBJ2-1
TGCAGTGCTACAAGCGGGGGGGCGCGGTACAATGAGCAGTTCTTC
CSATSGGARYNEQFF
>few|NA|TRBV6-1|TRBJ2-7
TGTGCCAGCATTGGGGGCCTCTACGAGCAGTACTTC
CASIGGLYEQYF
>many|TRBD1|TRBV6-2/TRBV6-3|TRBJ1-2
TGTGCCAGCAGTTCGTTAAGACAGGGAGGAGGCTACACCTTC
CASSSLRQGGGYTF
>NA|TRBD1|TRBV19|TRBJ1-5
TGTGCCAGTAGGACGGGACAGGGTGGCAATCAGCCCCAGCATTTT
CASRTGQGGNQPQHF
>NA|NA|TRBV27|TRBJ2-2
TGTGCCAGCAGTCCCCGACAGAGGACAAGACCCACTGCGAACACCGGGGAGCTGTTTTTT
CASSPRQRTRPTANTGELFF
>few|TRBD2|TRBV28|TRBJ2-3
TGTGCCAGCAGTTCACTAGCGGGGGGATGGACAGATACGCAGTATTTT
CASSSLAGGWTDTQYF
>many|TRBD2|TRBV28|TRBJ2-7
TGTGCCAGCAGTTTAACGGGGGGAAGCGTGGCCGAGCAGTACTTC
CASSLTGGSVAEQYF
>many|NA|TRBV20-1|TRBJ1-5
TGCAGCACCATGACTGAGAGCAATCAGCCCCAGCATTTT
CSTMTESNQPQHF
>NA|TRBD1|TRBV24-1|TRBJ2-2
TGTGCCACCAGTGATTCCGACAGGGCGGACACCGGGGAGCTGTTTTTT
CATSDSDRADTGELFF
>many|NA|TRBV28|TRBJ1-2
TGTGCCAGCGGGGTAGGGACCCTTGGCTACACCTTC
CASGVGTLGYTF
>many|TRBD1|TRBV20-1|TRBJ1-6
TGCAGTGCATGGGACAGGGGGTCCTATAATTCACCCCTCCACTTT
CSAWDRGSYNSPLHF
>NA|NA|TRBV29-1|TRBJ1-4
TGCAGCGTTGATCTGGGTGAAAAACTGTTTTTT
CSVDLGEKLFF
>few|NA|TRBV12-5|TRBJ1-3
TGTGCTAGTGGTTTGCCCCGCAACACCATATATTTT
CASGLPRNTIYF
>many|TRBD1|TRBV5-5|TRBJ1-5
TGTGCCAGCAGCCCAAGCCCCGGGACAGGAAGCTTCAATCAGCCCCAGCATTTT
CASSPSPGTGSFNQPQHF
>many|TRBD1|TRBV27|TRBJ1-5
TGTGCCAGCTCGGGACAGCACAATCAGCCCCAGCATTTT
CASSGQHNQPQHF
>many|NA|TRBV11-3|TRBJ2-7
TGTGCCAGCAGCCCCGCACCGTCATCCTACGAGCAGTACTTC
CASSPAPSSYEQYF
>once|NA|TRBV27|TRBJ1-6
TGTGCCAGCAGTTTATTTCGATCACCCCTCCACTTT
CASSLFRSPLHF
>few|NA|TRBV7-9|TRBJ1-2
TGTGCCAGCGCCTTAAGCCCAAGGAGAGGCTACACCTTC
CASALSPRRGYTF
>NA|TRBD2|TRBV20-1|TRBJ2-3
TGCAGTGCTAGCTTCGGACTAGCGACAGATACGCAGTATTTT
CSASFGLATDTQYF
>NA|TRBD1|TRBV9|TRBJ1-3
TGTGCCAGCAGCGTGGAGGGGGCGAGAGGAAACACCATATATTTT
CASSVEGARGNTIYF
>NA|TRBD2|TRBV28|TRBJ2-3
TGTGCCAGCAGTTTATACCCCACTAGCGGCCTCACAGATACGCAGTATTTT
CASSLYPTSGLTDTQYF
>many|NA|TRBV20-1|TRBJ1-1
TGCAGTGCTAGAGCCCGAGGGGAGGCGAACACTGAAGCTTTCTTT
CSARARGEANTEAFF
>NA|TRBD2|TRBV4-2|TRBJ2-7
TGTGCCAGCAGCCCCGGGACTACCGCCTCCTACGAGCAGTACTTC
CASSPGTTASYEQYF
>many|NA|TRBV28|TRBJ2-7
TGTGCCAGCAGTTTACCCCTCGAGTGGGCGGGCGCAAACTACGAGCAGTACTTC
CASSLPLEWAGANYEQYF
>many|TRBD1|TRBV28|TRBJ1-1
TGTGCCAGCAGTCCCGGACAGGGAAGATGGACTGAAGCTTTCTTT
CASSPGQGRWTEAFF
>few|TRBD1|TRBV4-1|TRBJ1-6
TGCGCCAGCAGCCAAGCCCCCCACAGGGGCCTGGGATCACCCCTCCACTTT
CASSQAPHRGLGSPLHF
>many|NA|TRBV12-5|TRBJ2-1
TGTGCTAGTGGTTTGGGGCCGAACAATGAGCAGTTCTTC
CASGLGPNNEQFF
>many|TRBD2|TRBV9|TRBJ2-5
TGTGCCAGCAGCGAGATGGCGGGAGGGTTTTCGGAGACCCAGTACTTC
CASSEMAGGFSETQYF
>NA|TRBD2|TRBV2|TRBJ2-3
TGTGCCACCAGAGCGGGAGTAAACACAGATACGCAGTATTTT
CATRAGVNTDTQYF
>many|TRBD1|TRBV5-6|TRBJ2-1
TGTGCCAGCAGCTTGGTTGGACAGGGCGGTGAGAATGAGCAGTTCTTC
CASSLVGQGGENEQFF